This TCR beta chain was profiled in a study of control samples from healthy donors and cancer patients. Unmatched junction bases numbered 3, after V lost 3 bases and J lost 2 bases. CDR1 is SGHVS, CDR2 FQNEAQ, per germline. This CDR3 is 14 amino acids long. The data were produced by immunoSEQ multiplex PCR, yet TCRdb's version contains in-frame clones alone and is incomplete. The sample holds around 100,000 clones; about 89% are singletons and the top ten take more than 7%. The chain joins TRBV7-8 to TRBJ2-7, with 8 bases that match TRBD1. Input material: blood. The sequence derives from a man aged 30 to 45 in good health. Here the CDR3 DNA reads TGTGCCAGCAGCTTCACGGACAGGGCCTACGAGCAGTACGTC. This gives the protein CASSFTDRAYEQYV.